These 10 T cell receptor beta chains originate from one sample sequenced in a study of yellow fever vaccine responses in identical twins. One entry per CDR3 protein, called by TCRdb with MiXCR from the RT-PCR reads. The profile shows about 2,300 distinct CDR3 sequences, over 7.5% of them singletons. Sequencing was performed on T cells from blood (PBMCs), unsorted or a sorted subset (not recorded which), taken around 25 months after vaccination. These receptors were obtained from a woman aged 18-35 years who received the yellow fever vaccine.

This clonotype was counted only a few times. The chain links TRBV6-1 to TRBJ2-7; 8 bases are a match to TRBD2. CDR1 is MNHNS and CDR2 is SASEGT in the germline V gene. Losses at the gene ends were 4 bases for V and 4 bases for J; bases not matched to a gene: 6. There are 14 residues in the CDR3. The CDR3 DNA reads as TGTGCCAGCAGTGTACTAGCGGAGTCTTACGAGCAGTACTTC. Protein product: CASSVLAESYEQYF.

This clonotype was detected only a few times. This chain uses TRBV6-1 with TRBJ2-1; D may correspond to TRBD1 or TRBD2 (6 bases each). Germline CDR1 is MNHNS and CDR2 is SASEGT. The CDR3 totals 15 residues. V lost 7 bases and J lost 3, with 16 bases in between. The CDR3 region has the DNA TGTGCCAGCAAGGTGGGGGGCGGCGGCTACAATGAGCAGTTCTTC. This sequence encodes CASKVGGGGYNEQFF.

J is TRBJ1-2 and V is TRBV11-1; D perhaps matches TRBD1 (6 bases). This CDR3 spans 17 amino acids. V lost 1 base and J 3 bases, leaving 18 bases between the germline ends. The germline gives CDR1 SGHAT, CDR2 FQDESV (reference sequence). In nucleotides, the CDR3 is TGTGCCAGCAGCTTAGTATGGGACATCGAAAGGGACTATGGCTACACCTTC. This translates into CASSLVWDIERDYGYTF.

The rearrangement links TRBV7-6 to TRBJ2-7; 7 bases match TRBD1. V shed 5 bases and J 3 bases; nucleotides not matched to a gene: 13. The CDR3 length is 16 residues. Germline assignment: CDR1 SGHVS and CDR2 FNYEAQ. The DNA of the CDR3 is TGTGCCAGCAGCATCAGAACCGGGACAGTCTTCTACGAGCAGTACTTC. This encodes CASSIRTGTVFYEQYF.

This clonotype was detected a few times. V and J are TRBV6-1 and TRBJ2-3; 9 bases line up with TRBD2. CDR1 MNHNS and CDR2 SASEGT come from the germline V gene. Unmatched junction bases numbered 3, after V lost 4 bases and J lost 4 bases. The CDR3 is 14 residues long. The CDR3 DNA reads as TGTGCCAGCAGTGGAGCGGGGGGCGCAGATACGCAGTATTTT. Translated, it gives CASSGAGGADTQYF.

Relative to its sample, this clonotype is medium-sized. The chain carries TRBV29-1 and TRBJ2-7; the match to TRBD2 covers 8 bases. Losses at the gene ends were 4 bases for V and 5 bases for J; bases not matched to a gene: 10. The length of the CDR3 is 14 residues. Germline CDR1 reads SQVTM; CDR2 reads ANQGSEA. CDR3 DNA: TGCAGCGTTGGCGGTGTGCTAGCGGGCGACGAGCAGTACTTC. As protein: CSVGGVLAGDEQYF.

The chain combines TRBV10-3 with TRBJ2-7; D might be TRBD1 (5 bases). The germline V gene encodes CDR1 ENHRY and CDR2 SYGVKD. The CDR3 covers 13 residues. Trimming cost V 4 bases and J 3 bases, with 10 bases left between them. Here the CDR3 reads CAISVDRFYEQYF. The CDR3 bases are TGTGCCATCAGTGTTGACAGATTCTACGAGCAGTACTTC.

The genes are TRBV29-1 and TRBJ2-2; D gene uncertain. The CDR3 length is 13 residues. V lost 6 bases, J lost 5 bases, and 13 bases lay in between. Germline assignment: CDR1 SQVTM and CDR2 ANQGSEA. The CDR3 loop reads CSVLVKRTGELFF. The CDR3 nucleotides read TGCAGCGTCTTGGTTAAGCGAACCGGGGAGCTGTTTTTT.

By sample fraction, this clonotype is medium-sized. This rearrangement joins TRBV23-1 to TRBJ1-3, with D unclear. TRBV23-1 is an open reading frame whose function is uncertain. Trimming took 3 bases from V and 0 from J, leaving 9 bases between them. The CDR3 contains 15 residues. As DNA, the CDR3 is TGCGCCAGCAGTCAGCCAGTCCGCTCTGGAAACACCATATATTTT. It codes for CASSQPVRSGNTIYF.

This chain joins TRBV23-1 and TRBJ2-2; D tentatively reads TRBD1 or TRBD2 (5 bases each). TRBV23-1 is placed among ORFs of uncertain function. This CDR3 is built from 15 residues. V was shortened by 8 bases and J by 9 bases, with 22 bases between the two germline ends. CDR3 residues: CASGNDYNRFRELFF. The CDR3 bases are TGCGCCAGCGGAAACGACTACAACAGGTTCAGGGAGCTGTTTTTT.